This T cell receptor beta chain originates from a study of blood T cell repertoires in COVID-19. As for the study in general: Sites in the United States, Italy and Spain provided acute and convalescent COVID-19 samples. T cells, B-cell-depleted T cells, or PBMCs supplied cDNA or gDNA.

Per the authors' pipeline: Scientists estimated how many nucleated cells there were by amplifying reference gene primers. Clones were sequenced by immunoSEQ multiplex PCR, and TCRdb holds only the in-frame ones, with some missing. V, J and clone size were drawn from that table, and D and trimming were deduced from the DNA. The sample has tens of thousands of clones, roughly 85% seen once. This receptor was obtained from a human donor in a cohort sampled during active COVID-19. Sample: peripheral blood.

The CDR3 loop reads CASSQAYPADTQYF. The CDR3 DNA reads as TGCGCCAGCAGCCAAGCCTACCCGGCAGATACGCAGTATTTT. The chain couples TRBV4-3 to TRBJ2-3; D remains unclear. CDR1 is LGHNA and CDR2 is YSLEER in the germline V gene. The CDR3 contains 14 residues. V was pared by 1 base and J by 4 bases, with 9 bases between.